The T cell receptor (beta chain) under discussion was sequenced for a study of blood T cells in healthy people across ages. CDR1 is SGHRS, CDR2 YFSETQ, per germline. The CDR3 sequence is 14 residues long. V was pared by 1 base and J by 7 bases, with 12 bases between. Using a J-beta primer mix together with a sample-barcoded 5' primer, a second PCR was run for roughly 7 to 11 cycles. One entry per CDR3 protein, called by TCRdb with MiXCR from the 5' RACE reads. The table includes about 760,000 distinct CDR3 sequences, roughly 25% detected once. This clonotype was seen a few times. These data also formed part of another study, on T cells of mothers and their children. This second report adds: Among related mother-child pairs, overlap was slightly higher than in unrelated pairs, though not significantly. The authors found no persistent microchimeric T cell clones.

The sequenced sample was blood. This sequence joins TRBV5-1 and TRBJ2-1; the D call may be TRBD1 or TRBD2 (5 bases each). This clonotype was obtained from a boy aged 5-17 years in good health. CDR3 DNA: TGCGCCAGCAGCTTGTGGGGGATGTGGAATGAGCAGTTCTTC. Protein product: CASSLWGMWNEQFF.